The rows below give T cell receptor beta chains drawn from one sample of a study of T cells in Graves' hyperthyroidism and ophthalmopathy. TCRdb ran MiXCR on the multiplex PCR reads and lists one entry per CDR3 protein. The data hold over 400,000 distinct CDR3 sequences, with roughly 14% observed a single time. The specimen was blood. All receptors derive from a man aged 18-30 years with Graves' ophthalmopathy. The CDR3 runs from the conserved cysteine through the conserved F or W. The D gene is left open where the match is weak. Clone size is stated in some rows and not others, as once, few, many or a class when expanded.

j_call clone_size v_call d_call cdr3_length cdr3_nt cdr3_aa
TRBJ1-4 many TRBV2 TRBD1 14 TGTGCCAGCAGTGAGGGGACAGGGGGAGAAAAACTGTTTTTT CASSEGTGGEKLFF
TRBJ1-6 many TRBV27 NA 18 TGTGCCAGCAGTGAGACGGGCCCCTGGGACGCATTTAATTCACCCCTCCACTTT CASSETGPWDAFNSPLHF
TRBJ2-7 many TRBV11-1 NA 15 TGTGCCAGCAGCTTGGGCCGACACGCTGGAAACGAGCAGTACTTC CASSLGRHAGNEQYF
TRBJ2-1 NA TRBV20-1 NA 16 TGCAGTGCTAGAGAACCCACGGGGACCTTGGACAATGAGCAGTTCTTC CSAREPTGTLDNEQFF
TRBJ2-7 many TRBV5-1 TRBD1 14 TGCGCCAGCTTCTCGGACAGGGAAGACGACGAGCAGTACTTC CASFSDREDDEQYF
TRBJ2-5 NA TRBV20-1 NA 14 TGCAGTGCTAGAGATCCCCGGTACCAAGAGACCCAGTACTTC CSARDPRYQETQYF
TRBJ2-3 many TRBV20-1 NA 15 TGCAGTGCTACCATTCCAGGGTCATCCACAGATACGCAGTATTTT CSATIPGSSTDTQYF
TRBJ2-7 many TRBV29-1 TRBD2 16 TGCAGCGTTGGACTAGCGAGGAGGGCTGGGTATTACGAGCAGTACTTC CSVGLARRAGYYEQYF
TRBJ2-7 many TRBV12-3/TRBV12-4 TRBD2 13 TGTGCCAGCAGCATAGCGGGAGTTCGCGAGCAGTACTTC CASSIAGVREQYF
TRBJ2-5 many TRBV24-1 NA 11 TGTGCCACCAGTGATTCACGGGTCCAGTACTTC CATSDSRVQYF
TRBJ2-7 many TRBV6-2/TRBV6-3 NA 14 TGTGCCAGCAGTTACTGGACAGCCTCCTACGAGCAGTACTTC CASSYWTASYEQYF
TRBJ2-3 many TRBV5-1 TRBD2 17 TGCGCCAGCAGCTTGGTCTCGGGCGGGAGGAAGACAGATACGCAGTATTTT CASSLVSGGRKTDTQYF
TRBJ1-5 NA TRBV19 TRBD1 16 TGTGCCAGTAGAGGACCGAGGGGACAGAGCAATCAGCCCCAGCATTTT CASRGPRGQSNQPQHF
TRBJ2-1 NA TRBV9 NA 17 TGTGCCAGCAGCGAGGAAGGGTGGACAGTGCGCTACAATGAGCAGTTCTTC CASSEEGWTVRYNEQFF
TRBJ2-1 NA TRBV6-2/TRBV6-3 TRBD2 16 TGTGCCAGCAGTTACTCGAGGACTAGCGGGAAGGGTGAGCAGTTCTTC CASSYSRTSGKGEQFF
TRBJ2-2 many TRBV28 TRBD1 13 TGTGCCAGCCAGGACAGGGCGACCGGGGAGCTGTTTTTT CASQDRATGELFF
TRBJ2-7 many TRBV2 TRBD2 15 TGTGCCGGCCTAAGGGTGCGGGGGGGGACCTACGAGCAGTACTTC CAGLRVRGGTYEQYF
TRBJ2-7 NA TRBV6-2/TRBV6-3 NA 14 TGTGCCAACAGTTACGGCCAGGGCTCCTACGAGCAGTACTTC CANSYGQGSYEQYF
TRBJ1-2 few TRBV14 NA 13 TGTGCCAGCAGCCAAGATCATCAGTATGGCTACACCTTC CASSQDHQYGYTF
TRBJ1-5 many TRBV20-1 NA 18 TGCAGTGCTAGAGATGGGCAGTCACCCAAATATAGCAATCAGCCCCAGCATTTT CSARDGQSPKYSNQPQHF
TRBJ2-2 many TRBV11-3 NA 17 TGTGCCAGCAGCTCCGCTTTTAGCGGTTCGGACACCGGGGAGCTGTTTTTT CASSSAFSGSDTGELFF
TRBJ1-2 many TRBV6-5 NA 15 TGTGCCAGCAGTTACTCACTGGGGAGGGGTGAAGGCTACACCTTC CASSYSLGRGEGYTF
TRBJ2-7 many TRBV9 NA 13 TGTGCCAGCAGCGTAGGACCCGAGCGCGAGCAGTACTTC CASSVGPEREQYF
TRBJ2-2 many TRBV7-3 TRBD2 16 TGTGCCAGCAGCCCACTAGCGGGAGGGTTCACCGGGGAGCTGTTTTTT CASSPLAGGFTGELFF
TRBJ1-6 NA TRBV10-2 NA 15 TGCGCCACCAGGCCGGGAACCCAATTTAATTCACCCCTCCACTTT CATRPGTQFNSPLHF
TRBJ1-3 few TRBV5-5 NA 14 TGTGCCAGCAGCTTGTTGGCAGTGCAAAACACCATATATTTT CASSLLAVQNTIYF
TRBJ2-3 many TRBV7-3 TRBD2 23 TGTGCCAGCAGCCTAAGGGGGTGGAGACTAGCGGGAGGACCTGCGGGGGGCACAGATACGCAGTATTTT CASSLRGWRLAGGPAGGTDTQYF
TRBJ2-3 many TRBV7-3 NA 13 TGTGCCAGCAGCACCGGGACCAGAGATACGCAGTATTTT CASSTGTRDTQYF
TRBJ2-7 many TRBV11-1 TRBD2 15 TGTGCCAGCAGCTTCAGCGGGGCCGTATCCTACGAGCAGTACTTC CASSFSGAVSYEQYF
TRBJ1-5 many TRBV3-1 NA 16 TGTGCCAGCAGCCAAGATTTCAGGGGTTACAATCAGCCCCAGCATTTT CASSQDFRGYNQPQHF
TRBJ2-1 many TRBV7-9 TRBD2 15 TGTGCCAGCAGCTCGACTAGCGGGGGCTACAATGAGCAGTTCTTC CASSSTSGGYNEQFF
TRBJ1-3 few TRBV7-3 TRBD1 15 TGTGCCAGCAGCTTAGAGGGGGCAAGGGGAAACACCATATATTTT CASSLEGARGNTIYF
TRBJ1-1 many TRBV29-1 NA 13 TGCAGCGGCTCATGGGGGTTTGAGGCTGAAGCTTTCTTT CSGSWGFEAEAFF
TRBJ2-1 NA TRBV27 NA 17 TGTGCCGGCAGTTTTGGTTATACAGGAGTTTCCTACAATGAGCAGTTCTTC CAGSFGYTGVSYNEQFF
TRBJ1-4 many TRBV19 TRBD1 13 TGTGCCAGTTCGGACAGGGGTGAGGAAAAACTGTTTTTT CASSDRGEEKLFF
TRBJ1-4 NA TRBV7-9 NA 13 TGTGCCAGCAGCTTAGGCCGACCAGAAAAACTGTTTTTT CASSLGRPEKLFF
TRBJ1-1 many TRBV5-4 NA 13 TGTGCCAGTGCAAAGACGATGAACACTGAAGCTTTCTTT CASAKTMNTEAFF
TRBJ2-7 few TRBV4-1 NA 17 TGCGCCAGCAGCCAAGATGAGGGTGGACAGTGGAACTACGAGCAGTACTTC CASSQDEGGQWNYEQYF
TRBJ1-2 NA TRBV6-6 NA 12 TGTGCCAGCAGTTACGGGATGGGGAGCTACACCTTC CASSYGMGSYTF
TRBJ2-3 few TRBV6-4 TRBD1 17 TGTGCCAGCAGTGACTCAATTCAAGACAGGGGAACAGATGCGCAGTATTTT CASSDSIQDRGTDAQYF
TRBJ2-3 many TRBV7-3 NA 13 TGTGCCAGCAGCCGCACGGGCACAGATACGCAGTATTTT CASSRTGTDTQYF
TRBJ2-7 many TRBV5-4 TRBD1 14 TGTGCCAGCAGCACGGGACAGCTCCCCTACGAGCAGTACTTC CASSTGQLPYEQYF
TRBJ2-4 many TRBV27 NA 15 TGTGCCAGCACCTCAGACGGGACAGCCAAAAACATTCAGTACTTC CASTSDGTAKNIQYF
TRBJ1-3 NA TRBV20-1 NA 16 TGCAGTGCTAGAGATCAGGAGTTTGAGGCGGGAAACACCATATATTTT CSARDQEFEAGNTIYF
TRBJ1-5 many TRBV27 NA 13 TGTGCCAGCAGTTTACAGGGTCGGGAGCCCCAGCATTTT CASSLQGREPQHF
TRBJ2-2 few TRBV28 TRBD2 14 TGTGCCAGCAGTACGGGACTACCCACCGGGGAGCTGTTTTTT CASSTGLPTGELFF
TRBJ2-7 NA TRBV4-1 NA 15 TGCGCCAGCAGCCACCGGACAGAGGGTTTGTACGAGCAGTACTTC CASSHRTEGLYEQYF
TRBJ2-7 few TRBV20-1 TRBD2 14 TGCAGTGCTCCTAGCGGGGAAGCCACCTACGAGCAGTACTTC CSAPSGEATYEQYF
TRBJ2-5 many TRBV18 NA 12 TGTGCCAGCTCACCACAGGTACAGACCCAGTACTTC CASSPQVQTQYF
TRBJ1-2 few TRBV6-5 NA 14 TGTGCCAGCAGTTCGGCCAGTAGTAACTATGGCTACACCTTC CASSSASSNYGYTF
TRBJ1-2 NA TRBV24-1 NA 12 TGTGCCACCCAACAGGGAAACTATGGCTACACCTTC CATQQGNYGYTF
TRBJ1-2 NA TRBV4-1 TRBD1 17 TGCGCCAGCAGCCACCAGCTAATGTCAGGGGGAAATTATGGCTACACCTTC CASSHQLMSGGNYGYTF
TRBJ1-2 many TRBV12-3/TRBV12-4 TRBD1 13 TGTGCCAGCAGCCGACAGGGCCCCGGGGGCTACACCTTC CASSRQGPGGYTF
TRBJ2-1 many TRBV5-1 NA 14 TGCGCCAGCAGCCTAGGGGCTGGTTACAATGAGCAGTTCTTC CASSLGAGYNEQFF